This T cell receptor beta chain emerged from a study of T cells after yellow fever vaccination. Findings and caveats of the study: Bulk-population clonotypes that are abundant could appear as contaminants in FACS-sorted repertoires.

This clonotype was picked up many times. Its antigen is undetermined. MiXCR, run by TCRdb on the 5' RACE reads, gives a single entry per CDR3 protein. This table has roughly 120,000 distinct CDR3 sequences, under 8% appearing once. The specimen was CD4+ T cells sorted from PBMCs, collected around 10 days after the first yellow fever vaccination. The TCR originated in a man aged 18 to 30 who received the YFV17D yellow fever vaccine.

Here the CDR3 reads CASSYGRVNSPLHF. Written as DNA, the CDR3 is TGTGCCAGCAGTTACGGGCGGGTGAATTCACCCCTCCACTTT. The chain uses TRBV6-2 or TRBV6-3 and TRBJ1-6; D is uncertain. Germline V lookup: CDR1 MNHEY, CDR2 SVGEGT. The V end lost 2 bases, the J end lost 7 bases, and 9 bases lay between the germline ends. This CDR3 has 14 amino acids.